This T cell receptor (beta chain) was obtained from a study of T cell responses to AZD1222 COVID-19 vaccine. Study-wide findings and caveats: Repertoires were sampled only after the peak T cell response.

V gave up 8 bases and J gave up 1 base; unmatched junction bases: 5. This CDR3 is 13 amino acids long. CDR1 and CDR2 (germline): MNHEY, SMNVEV (reference sequence). A remark on this clone: Its antigen is as yet unknown.

Sequencing was performed with immunoSEQ multiplex PCR; in TCRdb, only in-frame clones are kept and a portion is missing. Among 70,000 to 80,000 clones, about three quarters were seen once, and the ten largest hold about 50%. J is TRBJ2-7 and V is TRBV27; 7 bases align to TRBD1. This TCR came from an adult who received the AZD1222 COVID-19 vaccine. The sequencing here drew on peripheral blood, taken 28 days after the second AZD1222 dose. The CDR3 DNA sequence: TGTGCCAGCGGACCGACAGGGTCCTACGAGCAGTACTTC. As protein: CASGPTGSYEQYF.